The clone carrying this T cell receptor beta chain showed up just a few times. This entry is derived from a study of blood T cell repertoires in COVID-19. In the study overall: PBMCs, B-cell-depleted T cells, or T cells were the source of the cDNA or gDNA that made up the material.

The CDR3 runs 14 residues. Germline V CDR1 and CDR2: SGHRS, YFSETQ. V was trimmed by 4 bases and J by 1 base, leaving 11 bases between them. The data were produced by immunoSEQ multiplex PCR, yet TCRdb's version contains in-frame clones alone and is incomplete. The sample has about 350,000 clones; roughly 89% are singletons. This TCR came from a woman aged 55 to 70 with COVID-19, enrolled during active disease. The sequenced sample was peripheral blood. The gene calls are TRBV5-1 and TRBJ1-1; D is undetermined. Here the CDR3 reads CASSQWAKNTEAFF. The CDR3 nucleotides are TGCGCCAGCAGCCAATGGGCCAAGAACACTGAAGCTTTCTTT.